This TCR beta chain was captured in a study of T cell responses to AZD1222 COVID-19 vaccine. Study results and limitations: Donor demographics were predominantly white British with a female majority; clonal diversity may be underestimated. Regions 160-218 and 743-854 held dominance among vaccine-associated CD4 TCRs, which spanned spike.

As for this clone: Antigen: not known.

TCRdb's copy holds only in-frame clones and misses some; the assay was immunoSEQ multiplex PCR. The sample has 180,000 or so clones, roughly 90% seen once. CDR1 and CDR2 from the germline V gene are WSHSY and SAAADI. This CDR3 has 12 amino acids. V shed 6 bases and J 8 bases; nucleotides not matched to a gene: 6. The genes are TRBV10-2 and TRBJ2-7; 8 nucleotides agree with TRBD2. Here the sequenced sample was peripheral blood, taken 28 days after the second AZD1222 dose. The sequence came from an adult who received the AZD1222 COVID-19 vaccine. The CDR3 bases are TGCGCCAGCAGACAGACTAGCGAGAAGCAGTACTTC. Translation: CASRQTSEKQYF.